This TCR beta chain emerged from a study of shared clonotypes between healthy human individuals. At the level of the study: Researchers assigned three CD4 naive, three CD4 memory, two CD8 naive and one CD8 memory plate to each donor. Findings and caveats of the study: It was the non-shared clonotypes that had lower generation probabilities than clonotypes shared by all four donors.

Trimming stripped 4 bases from V and 4 bases from J, with 14 bases between. The CDR3 totals 14 residues. The germline gives CDR1 SGHRS, CDR2 YFSETQ. Each replicate PCR on the sorted subsets used approximately 200 ng DNA (around 30,000 T cell genomes). Produced via immunoSEQ multiplex PCR; TCRdb's table is partial and in-frame only. The sample yields a few million clones, around nine tenths seen once. Donors, healthy HIV-negative adults, lacked recent acute infections or vaccinations. As regards this clone: The target antigen is unknown.

The sequenced material came from naive CD4+ T cells sorted from blood. Subset given: CD45RA+ positively selected. The TCR sequence derives from a man aged 18-30 years in good health. This chain links TRBV5-1 with TRBJ1-1; D unresolved. CDR3 nucleotides: TGCGCCAGCAGCCCTGACTCGCGGGGCACTGAAGCTTTCTTT. Its translation is CASSPDSRGTEAFF.